A few counts support the clone carrying this T cell receptor beta chain. The antigen remains undetermined. The germline CDR1 and CDR2 sequences are GTSNPN and SVGIG (reference sequence). This CDR3 contains 12 residues. Trimming took 7 bases from V and 0 from J, leaving 9 bases between them. What was sequenced were expressed TCRB transcripts, since all of the isolated RNA had been reverse transcribed. Clones were sequenced by immunoSEQ multiplex PCR, and TCRdb holds only the in-frame ones, with some missing. The data show about 140,000 clones, about 12% seen once. This specimen belongs to a study of beta chain features in type 1 diabetes. Study-wide findings and caveats: Type 1 diabetes patients had moderately but significantly shorter TCRB CDR3s in all four CD4+ subsets.

The TCR comes from a man between 18 and 35 years old with type 1 diabetes. The rearrangement joins TRBV30 to TRBJ1-1; D is undetermined. Sample: central memory CD4+ T cells from blood. CDR3 protein: CASTTLNTEAFF. Here the CDR3 DNA reads TGTGCCTCGACTACCTTGAACACTGAAGCTTTCTTT.